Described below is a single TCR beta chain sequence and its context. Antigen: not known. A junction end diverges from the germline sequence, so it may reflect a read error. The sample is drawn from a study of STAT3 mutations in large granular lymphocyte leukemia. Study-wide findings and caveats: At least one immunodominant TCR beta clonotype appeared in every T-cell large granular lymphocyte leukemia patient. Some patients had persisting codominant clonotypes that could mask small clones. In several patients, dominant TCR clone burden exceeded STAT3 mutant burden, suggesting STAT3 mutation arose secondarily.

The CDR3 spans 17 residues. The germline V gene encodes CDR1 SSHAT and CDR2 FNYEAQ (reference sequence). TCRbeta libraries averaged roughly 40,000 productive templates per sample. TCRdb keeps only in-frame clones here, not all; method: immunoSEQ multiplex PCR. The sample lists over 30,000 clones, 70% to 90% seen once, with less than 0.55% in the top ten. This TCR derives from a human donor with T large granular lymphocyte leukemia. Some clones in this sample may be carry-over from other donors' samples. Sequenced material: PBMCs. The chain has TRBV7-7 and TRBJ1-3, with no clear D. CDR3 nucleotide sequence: TGTGCTAGCAGCTTATCTCTGAATCGCTGCTCTGGAAACACCATATATTTT. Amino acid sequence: CASSLSLNRCSGNTIYF.